This T cell receptor (delta chain) was sequenced in a study of γδ T cells in repeated Plasmodium falciparum infection. TCRdb reprocessed the multiplex PCR reads using CATT. The sample records some 100,000 delta-chain clones, under 1.5% being singletons. This clone has a count of ten or more. Its antigen is unknown. CDR1 TSWWSYY and CDR2 QGS come from the germline V gene. The CDR3 runs 21 residues. Trimming took 0 bases from V and 2 from J; bases not matched to a gene: 16. Whole-study findings and limits: Many TCRgamma sequences overlapped between individuals in stable Vgamma9/Vdelta2+ repertoires.

Gammadelta T cells were flow-sorted from PBMC into Vgamma9/Vdelta2+ and Vdelta2-negative populations for bulk analysis. The sequence came from a pool of human donors (malaria-infected and uninfected, not separated). Source material: gamma-delta T cells from blood. The V gene is TRDV1, the J gene TRDJ1; 12 positions agree with TRDD3. The chain's CDR3 is CALGELKSGLLGDTTTDKLIF. The CDR3 DNA reads TGTGCTCTTGGGGAACTAAAATCGGGGCTACTGGGGGATACAACGACCGATAAACTCATCTTT.